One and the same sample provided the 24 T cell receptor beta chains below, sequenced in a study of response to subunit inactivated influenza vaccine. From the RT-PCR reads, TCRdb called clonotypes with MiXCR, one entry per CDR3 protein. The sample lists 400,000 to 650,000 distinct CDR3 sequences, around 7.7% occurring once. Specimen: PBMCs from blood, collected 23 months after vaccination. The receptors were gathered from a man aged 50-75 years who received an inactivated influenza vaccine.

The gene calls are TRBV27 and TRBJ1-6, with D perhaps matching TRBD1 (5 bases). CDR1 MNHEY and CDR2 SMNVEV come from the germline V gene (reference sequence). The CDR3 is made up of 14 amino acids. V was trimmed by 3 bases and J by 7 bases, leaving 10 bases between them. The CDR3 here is CASSFSGNNSPLHF. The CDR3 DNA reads TGTGCCAGCAGTTTCTCAGGGAACAATTCACCCCTCCACTTT.

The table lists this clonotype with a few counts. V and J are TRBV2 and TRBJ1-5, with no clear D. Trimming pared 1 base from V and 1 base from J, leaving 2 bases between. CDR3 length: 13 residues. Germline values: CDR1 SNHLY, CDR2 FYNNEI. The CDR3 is CASSEESNQPQHF. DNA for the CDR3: TGTGCCAGCAGTGAAGAAAGCAATCAGCCCCAGCATTTT.

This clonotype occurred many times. CDR3 DNA sequence: TGTGCCACCAGTGATGCGTGGGACAATGAGCAGTTCTTC. Its translation: CATSDAWDNEQFF. The chain combines TRBV24-1 with TRBJ2-1; D not certain. Deletions cut 3 bases from V and 5 bases from J, with 7 bases between. The CDR3 loop spans 13 amino acids. The V gene's germline CDR1 is KGHDR and CDR2 SFDVKD.

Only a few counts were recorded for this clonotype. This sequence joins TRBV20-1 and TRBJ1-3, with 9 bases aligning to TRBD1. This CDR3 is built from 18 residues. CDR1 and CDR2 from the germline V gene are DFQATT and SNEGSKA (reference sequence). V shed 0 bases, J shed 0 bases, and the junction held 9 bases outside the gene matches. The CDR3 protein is CSARDGRDRGFSGNTIYF. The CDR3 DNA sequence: TGCAGTGCTAGAGATGGGCGCGACAGGGGGTTCTCTGGAAACACCATATATTTT.

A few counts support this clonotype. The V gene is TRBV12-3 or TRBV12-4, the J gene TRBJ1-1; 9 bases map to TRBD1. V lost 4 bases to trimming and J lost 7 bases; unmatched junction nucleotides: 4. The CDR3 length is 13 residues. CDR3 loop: CASSSQGAFEAFF. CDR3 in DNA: TGTGCCAGCAGTTCACAGGGGGCTTTTGAAGCTTTCTTT.

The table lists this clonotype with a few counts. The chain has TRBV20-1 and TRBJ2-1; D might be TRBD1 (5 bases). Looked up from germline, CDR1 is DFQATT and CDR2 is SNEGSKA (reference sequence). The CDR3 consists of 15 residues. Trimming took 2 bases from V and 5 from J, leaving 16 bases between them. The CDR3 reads CSARLPRDFNNEQFF. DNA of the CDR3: TGCAGTGCTAGACTTCCCAGGGATTTTAACAATGAGCAGTTCTTC.

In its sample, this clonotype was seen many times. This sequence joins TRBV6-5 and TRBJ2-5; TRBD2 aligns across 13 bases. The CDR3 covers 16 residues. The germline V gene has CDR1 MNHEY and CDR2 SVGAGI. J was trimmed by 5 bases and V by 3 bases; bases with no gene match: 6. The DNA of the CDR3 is TGTGCCAGCAGTTATTTTGGGACTAGCGGGGCGGAGACCCAGTACTTC. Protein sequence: CASSYFGTSGAETQYF.

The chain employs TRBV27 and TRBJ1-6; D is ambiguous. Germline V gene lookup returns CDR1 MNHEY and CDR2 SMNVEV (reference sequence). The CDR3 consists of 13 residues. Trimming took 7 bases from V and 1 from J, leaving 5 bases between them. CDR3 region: CASKKSYNSPLHF. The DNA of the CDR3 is TGTGCCAGCAAGAAGTCCTATAATTCACCCCTCCACTTT.

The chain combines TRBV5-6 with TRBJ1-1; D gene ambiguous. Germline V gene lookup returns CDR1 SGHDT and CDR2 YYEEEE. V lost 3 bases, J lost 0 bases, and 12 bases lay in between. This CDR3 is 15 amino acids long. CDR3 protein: CASSSDGFMNTEAFF. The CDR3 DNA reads TGTGCCAGCAGCTCTGACGGATTCATGAACACTGAAGCTTTCTTT.

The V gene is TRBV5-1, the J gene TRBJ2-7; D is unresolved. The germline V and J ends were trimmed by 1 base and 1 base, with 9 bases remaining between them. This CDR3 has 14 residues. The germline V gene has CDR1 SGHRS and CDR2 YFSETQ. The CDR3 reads CASSLYRPSYEQYF. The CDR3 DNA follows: TGCGCCAGCAGCTTGTACAGACCTTCCTACGAGCAGTACTTC.

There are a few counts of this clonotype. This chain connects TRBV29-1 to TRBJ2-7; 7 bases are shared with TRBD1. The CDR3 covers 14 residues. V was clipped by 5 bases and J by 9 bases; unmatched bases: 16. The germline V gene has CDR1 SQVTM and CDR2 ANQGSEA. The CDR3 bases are TGCAGCGTTCGACAGGGCCAGTCAAGGGAAAGGCAGTACTTC. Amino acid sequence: CSVRQGQSRERQYF.

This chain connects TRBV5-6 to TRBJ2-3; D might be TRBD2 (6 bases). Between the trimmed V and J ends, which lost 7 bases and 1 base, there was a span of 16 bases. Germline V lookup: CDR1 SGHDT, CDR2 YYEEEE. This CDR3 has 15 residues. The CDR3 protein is CASGPGTRRTDTQYF. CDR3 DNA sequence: TGTGCCAGCGGCCCCGGGACTCGCCGCACAGATACGCAGTATTTT.

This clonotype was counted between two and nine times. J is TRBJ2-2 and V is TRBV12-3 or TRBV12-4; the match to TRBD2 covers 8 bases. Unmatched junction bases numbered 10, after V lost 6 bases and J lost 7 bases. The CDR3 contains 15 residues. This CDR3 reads CASRAGTSKIGELFF. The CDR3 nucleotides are TGTGCCAGCAGGGCCGGGACTAGTAAGATCGGGGAGCTGTTTTTT.

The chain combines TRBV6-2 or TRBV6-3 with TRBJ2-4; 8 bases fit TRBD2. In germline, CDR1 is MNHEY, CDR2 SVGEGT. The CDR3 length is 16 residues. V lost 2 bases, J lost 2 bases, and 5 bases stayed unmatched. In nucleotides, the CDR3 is TGTGCCAGCAGTTACCAAAGCGGGGGTCCCAAAAACATTCAGTACTTC. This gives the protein CASSYQSGGPKNIQYF.

In DNA form, the CDR3 reads TGCAGTGCTAGAGATACGAGACAGGGGGATAATTCACCCCTCCACTTT. It translates to CSARDTRQGDNSPLHF. The chain is built from TRBV20-1 and TRBJ1-6, with TRBD1 identical over 9 bases. V shed 0 bases and J 5 bases; nucleotides not matched to a gene: 5. CDR3 length: 16 residues. Germline V gene data show CDR1 as DFQATT and CDR2 as SNEGSKA (reference sequence).

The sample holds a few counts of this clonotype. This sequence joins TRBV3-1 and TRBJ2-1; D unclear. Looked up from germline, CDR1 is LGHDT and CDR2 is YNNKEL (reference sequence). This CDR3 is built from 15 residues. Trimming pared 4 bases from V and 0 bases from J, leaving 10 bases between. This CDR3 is CASSRTDSSYNEQFF. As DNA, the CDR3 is TGTGCCAGCAGCCGGACGGATAGCTCCTACAATGAGCAGTTCTTC.

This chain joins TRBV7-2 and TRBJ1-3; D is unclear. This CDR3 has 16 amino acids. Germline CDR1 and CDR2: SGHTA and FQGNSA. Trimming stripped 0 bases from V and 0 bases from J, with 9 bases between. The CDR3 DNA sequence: TGTGCCAGCAGCTTAGCGTTTCAAGCCTCTGGAAACACCATATATTTT. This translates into CASSLAFQASGNTIYF.

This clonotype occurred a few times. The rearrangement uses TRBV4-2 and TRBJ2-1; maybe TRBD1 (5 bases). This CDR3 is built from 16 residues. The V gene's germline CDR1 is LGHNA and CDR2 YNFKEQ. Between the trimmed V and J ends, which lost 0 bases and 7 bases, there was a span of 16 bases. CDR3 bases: TGTGCCAGCAGCCAAGAATTGGACACCCCGAGGAATGAGCAGTTCTTC. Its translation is CASSQELDTPRNEQFF.

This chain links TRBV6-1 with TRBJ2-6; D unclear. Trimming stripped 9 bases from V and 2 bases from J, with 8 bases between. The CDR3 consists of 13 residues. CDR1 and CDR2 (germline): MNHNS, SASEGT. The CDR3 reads CASQTPGANVLTF. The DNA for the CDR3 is TGTGCCAGTCAGACCCCTGGGGCCAACGTCCTGACTTTC.

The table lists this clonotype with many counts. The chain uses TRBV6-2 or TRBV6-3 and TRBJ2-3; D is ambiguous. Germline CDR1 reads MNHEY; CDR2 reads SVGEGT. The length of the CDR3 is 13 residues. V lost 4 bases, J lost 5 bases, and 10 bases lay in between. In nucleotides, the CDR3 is TGTGCCAGCAGTTTTAGTCCGGGAGATACGCAGTATTTT. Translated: CASSFSPGDTQYF.

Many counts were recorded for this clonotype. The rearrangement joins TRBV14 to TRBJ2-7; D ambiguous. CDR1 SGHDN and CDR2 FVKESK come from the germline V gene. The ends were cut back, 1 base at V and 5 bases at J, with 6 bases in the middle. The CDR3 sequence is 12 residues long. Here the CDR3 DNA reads TGTGCCAGCAGCCAAGCTGTCAACGAGCAGTACTTC. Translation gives CASSQAVNEQYF.

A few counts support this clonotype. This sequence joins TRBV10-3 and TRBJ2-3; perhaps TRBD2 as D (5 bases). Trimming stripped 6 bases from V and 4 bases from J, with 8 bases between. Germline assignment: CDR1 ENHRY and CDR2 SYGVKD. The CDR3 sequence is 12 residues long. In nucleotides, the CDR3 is TGTGCCATCAGGGACTCTTCAGATACGCAGTATTTT. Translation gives CAIRDSSDTQYF.

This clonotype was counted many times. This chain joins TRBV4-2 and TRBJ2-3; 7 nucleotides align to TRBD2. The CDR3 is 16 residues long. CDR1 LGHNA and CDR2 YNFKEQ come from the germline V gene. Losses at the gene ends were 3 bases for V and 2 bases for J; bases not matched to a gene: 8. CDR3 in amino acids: CASSQSGTTYTDTQYF. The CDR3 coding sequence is TGTGCCAGCAGCCAGTCCGGGACTACATACACAGATACGCAGTATTTT.

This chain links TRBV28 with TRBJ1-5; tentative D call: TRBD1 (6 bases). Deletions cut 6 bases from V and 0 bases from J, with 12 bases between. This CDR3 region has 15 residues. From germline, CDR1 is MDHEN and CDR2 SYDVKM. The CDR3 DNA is TGTGCCAGCAGGACAGGAGGGTATAGCAATCAGCCCCAGCATTTT. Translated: CASRTGGYSNQPQHF.